A single sample gave rise to the 15 T cell receptor beta chains below, sequenced in a study of OX40 agonist ivuxolimab in advanced cancers. The method was immunoSEQ multiplex PCR; TCRdb's version includes in-frame clones alone and lacks a portion of them. The sample yields just under 20,000 clones, roughly 80% seen once. The material sequenced was CD4+ or CD8+ T cells sorted from blood, taken in a trial of the OX40 agonist ivuxolimab. These receptors were collected from an adult with an advanced solid tumor such as melanoma, head and neck, liver or kidney cancer.

This chain connects TRBV2 to TRBJ2-5; D perhaps matches TRBD2 (6 bases). Trimming shortened V by 6 bases and J by 4 bases, and 9 bases separated the two germline ends. The CDR3 has 12 amino acids. CDR1 is SNHLY and CDR2 is FYNNEI in the germline V gene. The CDR3 here is CASRGGGETQYF. The CDR3 DNA follows: TGTGCCAGCAGGGGAGGAGGAGAGACCCAGTACTTC.

The V call is TRBV2, the J call TRBJ2-3, with 8 bases aligning to TRBD1. Unmatched junction bases numbered 5, after V lost 6 bases and J lost 0 bases. Germline-derived CDR1 and CDR2 are SNHLY and FYNNEI. CDR3 size: 15 residues. This CDR3 reads CASRRTGFSTDTQYF. The CDR3, as DNA: TGTGCCAGCAGACGGACAGGGTTTAGCACAGATACGCAGTATTTT.

The V and J genes are TRBV6-7 and TRBJ1-4; 9 bases line up with TRBD1. TRBV6-7 belongs to the ORF category, with a function that is uncertain. CDR3 length equals 21 residues. With V trimmed by 6 bases and J by 7 bases, 27 bases remained unmatched. The CDR3 region has the DNA TGTGCCAGCAGCTCGGGACAGGGCATTAATCATCGGATATGTCCGACTGAAAAACTGTTTTTT. Translating gives CASSSGQGINHRICPTEKLFF.

The V gene is TRBV5-5, the J gene TRBJ1-4; TRBD1 matches 7 bases. V gave up 2 bases and J gave up 8 bases; unmatched junction bases: 6. The CDR3 runs 14 residues. The germline gives CDR1 SGHKS, CDR2 YYEKEE (reference sequence). The CDR3: CASSLSGGWEKLFF. For the CDR3, the DNA is TGTGCCAGCAGCTTATCAGGGGGTTGGGAAAAACTGTTTTTT.

The genes are TRBV9 and TRBJ1-3; 8 positions agree with TRBD1. With V trimmed by 0 bases and J by 2 bases, 4 bases remained unmatched. From germline, CDR1 is SGDLS and CDR2 YYNGEE. CDR3 length: 16 residues. CDR3 residues: CASSVASDRAGNTIYF. The DNA of the CDR3 is TGTGCCAGCAGCGTAGCTTCGGACAGGGCTGGAAACACCATATATTTT.

V gene TRBV15 combines with J gene TRBJ2-2; a weak D match, TRBD1 (6 bases). The V and J ends lost 3 bases and 6 bases respectively, with 17 bases between them. The germline V gene encodes CDR1 LNHNV and CDR2 YYDKDF (reference sequence). The CDR3 consists of 16 residues. CDR3 coding DNA: TGTGCCACCAGCAGGGTCACTTTGGGGGCAGCCGGGGAGCTGTTTTTT. Amino acids: CATSRVTLGAAGELFF.

The rearrangement uses TRBV5-1 and TRBJ1-1, with 8 bases aligning to TRBD1. The V gene's germline CDR1 is SGHRS and CDR2 YFSETQ. The junction had 16 bases not matched to a gene; V was cut back by 0 bases and J by 3 bases. This CDR3 contains 19 residues. Written as DNA, the CDR3 is TGCGCCAGCAGCTTGGGTAACCGGGACAGGAGGTTACGTGACACTGAAGCTTTCTTT. It translates to CASSLGNRDRRLRDTEAFF.

This sequence joins TRBV5-8 and TRBJ1-1; D is possibly TRBD1 (5 bases). The CDR3 is 14 amino acids. The germline V and J ends were trimmed by 5 bases and 0 bases, with 11 bases remaining between them. The V gene's germline CDR1 is SGHTS and CDR2 YDEGEE. CDR3 loop: CASRTGTLNTEAFF. CDR3 in DNA: TGTGCCAGCAGAACCGGGACTCTGAACACTGAAGCTTTCTTT.

The chain employs TRBV19 and TRBJ2-2; 14 nucleotides line up with TRBD2. V shed 6 bases, J shed 0 bases, and the junction held 6 bases outside the gene matches. CDR3 size: 18 residues. Germline values: CDR1 LNHDA, CDR2 SQIVND (reference sequence). The CDR3 protein is CASSPRLAGGPNTGELFF. CDR3 in DNA: TGTGCCAGTAGCCCCAGACTAGCGGGAGGGCCGAACACCGGGGAGCTGTTTTTT. Variable domain in full (rest from reference TRBV19 and TRBJ2-2): DGGITQSPKYLFRKEGQNVTLSCEQNLNHDAMYWYRQDPGQGLRLIYYSQIVNDFQKGDIAEGYSVSREKKESFPLTVTSAQKNPTAFYLCASSPRLAGGPNTGELFFGEGSRLTVL.

The chain joins TRBV28 to TRBJ2-3; 11 bases are shared with TRBD2. Germline trimming cut 7 bases from V and 10 bases from J; bases unmatched to any gene: 4. The CDR3 covers 12 residues. CDR1 is MDHEN and CDR2 is SYDVKM in the germline V gene. Here the CDR3 DNA reads TGTGCCAGCACTGTTAGCGGGAGGGCGCAGTATTTT. Translating gives CASTVSGRAQYF.

This CDR3 reads CASNPGTPNYGYTF. In DNA form, the CDR3 reads TGCGCCAGCAACCCCGGGACTCCTAACTATGGCTACACCTTC. V and J are TRBV5-1 and TRBJ1-2, with a tentative D call TRBD1 (5 bases). CDR3 length: 14 amino acids. The germline V gene encodes CDR1 SGHRS and CDR2 YFSETQ. V dropped 6 bases and J dropped 0 bases, with 12 bases sitting between them.

This rearrangement joins TRBV5-4 to TRBJ1-6; D gene uncertain. V lost 0 bases and J lost 5, with 9 bases in between. Per germline, CDR1 SGHNT and CDR2 YYREEE (reference sequence). CDR3 length: 15 amino acids. The CDR3 DNA is TGTGCCAGCAGCTTGGTGCAGGAAGATAATTCACCCCTCCACTTT. Amino acid sequence: CASSLVQEDNSPLHF.

The rearrangement joins TRBV11-2 to TRBJ2-1; the match to TRBD1 covers 10 bases. The junction had 5 bases not matched to a gene; V was cut back by 5 bases and J by 13 bases. Looked up from germline, CDR1 is SGHAT and CDR2 is FQNNGV. The CDR3 length is 12 residues. CDR3 sequence: CASSQDRGDQFF. CDR3 DNA: TGTGCCAGCAGCCAGGACAGGGGGGATCAGTTCTTC.

The chain uses TRBV23-1 and TRBJ1-4; D may be TRBD1 (5 bases). TRBV23-1 is classed as an ORF, of uncertain function. V lost 10 bases, J lost 7 bases, and 25 bases lay in between. CDR3 size: 16 residues. This CDR3 is CANPQGSVQEGEKLFF. CDR3 nucleotide sequence: TGCGCCAACCCCCAAGGCTCCGTACAGGAAGGTGAAAAACTGTTTTTT.

The V gene is TRBV7-2, the J gene TRBJ2-5, with D possibly TRBD1 on 6 matching bases. CDR1 is SGHTA, CDR2 FQGNSA, per germline. Trimming removed 2 bases at V and 5 bases at J, with 12 bases between. This CDR3 spans 14 amino acids. In nucleotides, the CDR3 is TGTGCCAGCAGCTTAACACAGGGAAAGGAGACCCAGTACTTC. Translation: CASSLTQGKETQYF.